The 25 T cell receptor beta chains in this list originate from one sample, sequenced in a study of cytomegalovirus exposure and HLA in healthy donors. In the PCR, 60 Vbeta and 13 Jbeta primers were used. This table comes from immunoSEQ multiplex PCR, and its TCRdb copy is limited to in-frame clones, with some not included. The sample shows 150,000 to 200,000 clones, approximately 77% of them seen only once. The specimen was PBMCs. These receptors were collected from a man in his fifties in good health and CMV-seropositive.

In the case of this clone: Within the sample, other DNA sequences also encode this same CDR3. The chain joins TRBV18 to TRBJ2-7, with D tentatively TRBD1 (6 bases). The germline V gene encodes CDR1 KGHSH and CDR2 LQKENI. This CDR3 region has 12 residues. The V gene lost 3 bases and the J gene lost 5 bases, with 8 bases spanning the gap. The CDR3 DNA reads as TGTGCCAGCTCACCTCAGGGGAACGAGCAGTACTTC. This translates into CASSPQGNEQYF.

This clone was detected only a few times. This sequence joins TRBV5-6 and TRBJ1-1; D is ambiguous. V dropped 3 bases and J dropped 1 base, with 4 bases sitting between them. CDR3 length equals 12 residues. CDR1 and CDR2 (germline): SGHDT, YYEEEE. The DNA for the CDR3 is TGTGCCAGCAGCTGGCAGAACACTGAAGCTTTCTTT. This sequence encodes CASSWQNTEAFF.

CDR3 in DNA: TGTGCCAGCAGCTTAGCCGGACTAGCGGCCAACTACGAGCAGTACTTC. Protein product: CASSLAGLAANYEQYF. The gene calls are TRBV11-2 and TRBJ2-7; 10 bases agree with TRBD2. The ends lost 1 base at V and 3 bases at J; junction bases unmatched: 6. This CDR3 region has 16 residues. CDR1 and CDR2 from the germline V gene are SGHAT and FQNNGV. The complete variable domain, with remaining parts taken from reference TRBV11-2 and TRBJ2-7, reads EAGVAQSPRYKIIEKRQSVAFWCNPISGHATLYWYQQILGQGPKLLIQFQNNGVVDDSQLPKDRFSAERLKGVDSTLKIQPAKLEDSAVYLCASSLAGLAANYEQYFGPGTRLTVT.

V usage is TRBV4-1 and J usage is TRBJ2-5, with 9 bases identical to TRBD1. The CDR3 has 16 amino acids. The trim removed 1 base at V and 5 bases at J, leaving 8 bases unmatched. CDR1 MGHRA and CDR2 YSYEKL come from the germline V gene. CDR3 in DNA: TGCGCCAGCAGCCAAGTTCAACAGGGGGCGATGGAGACCCAGTACTTC. Translated, it gives CASSQVQQGAMETQYF.

This chain connects TRBV14 to TRBJ2-2; D unresolved. The V and J ends lost 5 bases and 4 bases respectively, with 11 bases between them. Germline CDR1 and CDR2: SGHDN and FVKESK. This CDR3 spans 14 amino acids. The CDR3 loop reads CASSGQVFTGELFF. The CDR3 nucleotides read TGTGCCAGCAGCGGCCAGGTGTTCACCGGGGAGCTGTTTTTT.

This clone was seen once. The V gene is TRBV5-1, the J gene TRBJ2-1, with 10 bases matching TRBD1. The junction had 6 bases not matched to a gene; V was cut back by 3 bases and J by 3 bases. The CDR3 has 16 amino acids. The germline V gene has CDR1 SGHRS and CDR2 YFSETQ. The CDR3 protein is CASSSNRDRGYNEQFF. DNA for the CDR3: TGCGCCAGCAGCTCGAACCGGGACAGGGGCTACAATGAGCAGTTCTTC.

The chain employs TRBV4-1 and TRBJ2-2, with 8 bases aligning to TRBD2. This CDR3 comprises 17 residues. Looked up from germline, CDR1 is MGHRA and CDR2 is YSYEKL. The junction had 7 bases not matched to a gene; V was cut back by 3 bases and J by 1 base. DNA for the CDR3: TGCGCCAGCAGCCACCCATTAGCGGGAAGGAACACCGGGGAGCTGTTTTTT. Translated: CASSHPLAGRNTGELFF.

The V gene is TRBV19, the J gene TRBJ1-2; TRBD1 might be the D (5 bases). This CDR3 spans 16 amino acids. V was cut by 7 bases and J by 4 bases, with 22 bases left in between. Germline V gene data show CDR1 as LNHDA and CDR2 as SQIVND (reference sequence). The CDR3 bases are TGTGCCAGTAAGAAATCGGGCCAGGGTGAATTCTATGGCTACACCTTC. Protein sequence: CASKKSGQGEFYGYTF.

J is TRBJ2-1 and V is TRBV7-2; 15 bases fit TRBD2. V trimming: 1 base; J trimming: 10 bases; junction bases outside the gene matches: 2. This CDR3 spans 15 amino acids. Germline V gives CDR1 SGHTA, CDR2 FQGNSA. The CDR3 loop is CASSLVGLAGGEQFF. The CDR3 nucleotides are TGTGCCAGCAGCTTAGTTGGACTAGCGGGGGGGGAGCAGTTCTTC. The complete variable domain, with remaining parts taken from reference TRBV7-2 and TRBJ2-1, reads GAGVSQSPSNKVTEKGKDVELRCDPISGHTALYWYRQSLGQGLEFLIYFQGNSAPDKSGLPSDRFSAERTGGSVSTLTIQRTQQEDSAVYLCASSLVGLAGGEQFFGPGTRLTVL.

The CDR3 DNA follows: TGTGCCAGCTCCCCGCGAGGTTATAATTCACCCCTCCACTTT. It specifies CASSPRGYNSPLHF. This chain links TRBV18 with TRBJ1-6; D call uncertain. Trimming removed 6 bases from V and 4 bases from J, with 10 bases in between. The germline gives CDR1 KGHSH, CDR2 LQKENI. The CDR3 loop spans 14 amino acids.

The chain couples TRBV5-1 to TRBJ2-3; D is undetermined. V shed 1 base and J shed 5 bases, with 11 bases lying between them. This CDR3 is 14 amino acids long. Germline V gene lookup returns CDR1 SGHRS and CDR2 YFSETQ. CDR3 sequence reads: CASSLNTLRDTQYF. The CDR3 nucleotides read TGCGCCAGCAGCTTGAATACTCTGAGAGATACGCAGTATTTT.

The gene calls are TRBV7-6 and TRBJ1-1; no clear D gene. This CDR3 spans 13 amino acids. From germline, CDR1 is SGHVS and CDR2 FNYEAQ. V lost 3 bases and J 8 bases, leaving 13 bases between the germline ends. The CDR3: CASSLGSGIEAFF. The CDR3 bases are TGTGCCAGCAGCTTGGGATCGGGGATCGAAGCTTTCTTT.

The chain combines TRBV19 with TRBJ2-1, with 9 bases aligning to TRBD2. V lost 3 bases, J lost 3 bases, and 6 bases stayed unmatched. The CDR3 runs to 16 residues. Germline V gene lookup returns CDR1 LNHDA and CDR2 SQIVND (reference sequence). This CDR3 is CASSIISGGGYNEQFF. CDR3 sequence (DNA): TGTGCCAGTAGTATTATTAGCGGGGGCGGCTACAATGAGCAGTTCTTC.

The chain combines TRBV10-3 with TRBJ2-5; 9 nucleotides align to TRBD2. The germline gives CDR1 ENHRY, CDR2 SYGVKD. Unmatched junction bases numbered 3, after V lost 10 bases and J lost 0 bases. The CDR3 extends over 13 amino acids. CDR3 DNA: TGTGCCACGAGCGGGGGGTACCAAGAGACCCAGTACTTC. Encoded protein: CATSGGYQETQYF.

This sequence joins TRBV7-2 and TRBJ2-4, with a weak D call TRBD1 (5 bases). V lost 0 bases and J 6 bases, leaving 15 bases between the germline ends. The CDR3 covers 16 residues. The germline V gene encodes CDR1 SGHTA and CDR2 FQGNSA. The CDR3 DNA reads TGTGCCAGCAGCTTAGCCGCACCCCAGGGCGGAAACATTCAGTACTTC. Translation: CASSLAAPQGGNIQYF.

The gene calls are TRBV4-3 and TRBJ1-5; 9 bases line up with TRBD1. Germline V gene data show CDR1 as LGHNA and CDR2 as YSLEER. V dropped 3 bases and J dropped 10; count of bases not matched to a gene: 13. CDR3 length equals 16 residues. The CDR3 spells CASSQTGTGKTEPQHF. CDR3 nucleotide sequence: TGCGCCAGCAGCCAGACCGGGACAGGGAAAACAGAACCCCAGCATTTT.

The gene calls are TRBV9 and TRBJ2-3; 15 positions agree with TRBD2. Germline CDR1 SGDLS, CDR2 YYNGEE. The V and J ends lost 0 bases and 5 bases, in that order; junction bases with no gene match: 7. The CDR3 is made up of 18 amino acids. CDR3 nucleotides: TGTGCCAGCAGCGTAGGGGGACTAGCGGGGGGCCCGGGAGATACGCAGTATTTT. It is translated as CASSVGGLAGGPGDTQYF.

This clone showed up just a few times. The V and J genes are TRBV2 and TRBJ1-6, with a possible D match to TRBD1 (5 bases). V was shortened by 6 bases and J by 11 bases, with 14 bases between the two germline ends. This CDR3 contains 13 residues. Germline CDR1 and CDR2: SNHLY and FYNNEI. In nucleotides, the CDR3 is TGTGCCAGCAGAGGGGAACAGCCAGCACCCCTCCACTTT. It is translated as CASRGEQPAPLHF.

There are a few counts of this clone. The V call is TRBV5-1, the J call TRBJ1-2; D is possibly TRBD1 (6 bases). The CDR3 consists of 13 residues. Germline V CDR1 and CDR2: SGHRS, YFSETQ. V was shortened by 2 bases and J by 2 bases, with 7 bases between the two germline ends. CDR3 DNA: TGCGCCAGCAGCTTAGGGACAAACTATGGCTACACCTTC. Protein sequence: CASSLGTNYGYTF.

This clone was picked up a small number of times. The chain recombines TRBV7-2 with TRBJ1-1; the D gene is possibly TRBD1 (5 bases). Deletions cut 5 bases from V and 1 base from J, with 14 bases between. The germline V gene encodes CDR1 SGHTA and CDR2 FQGNSA. CDR3 size: 15 residues. For the CDR3, the DNA is TGTGCCAGCAGCCTTGCGGGGGGTAAGAACACTGAAGCTTTCTTT. Its translation: CASSLAGGKNTEAFF.

The chain combines TRBV12-5 with TRBJ1-3; 8 nucleotides match TRBD1. The CDR3 contains 14 residues. Germline V lookup: CDR1 LGHNT, CDR2 FRNRAP. J gave up 4 bases and V 5 bases, and 4 bases lay outside the gene matches. The CDR3 DNA is TGTGCTAGTGGTACGGACAGGGAGGGAAACACCATATATTTT. This gives the protein CASGTDREGNTIYF.

The chain combines TRBV19 with TRBJ2-5; 9 nucleotides line up with TRBD1. Germline values: CDR1 LNHDA, CDR2 SQIVND (reference sequence). With 4 bases clipped from V and 3 bases from J, the junction kept 3 bases outside the gene matches. The CDR3 sequence is 14 residues long. The CDR3 loop is CASSKGQGKETQYF. The CDR3 nucleotides are TGTGCCAGTAGTAAGGGACAGGGTAAAGAGACCCAGTACTTC.

The chain couples TRBV19 to TRBJ2-7, with TRBD1 identical over 7 bases. The length of the CDR3 is 16 residues. Germline V gene lookup returns CDR1 LNHDA and CDR2 SQIVND (reference sequence). The trim removed 5 bases at V and 6 bases at J, leaving 16 bases unmatched. The CDR3 bases are TGTGCCAGTAGTCCCTTTGCAGGGGGTCGGTTGGGCGAGCAGTACTTC. Translated: CASSPFAGGRLGEQYF.

The chain recombines TRBV12-5 with TRBJ1-5, with D possibly being TRBD1 (5 bases). CDR3 length: 18 residues. In germline, CDR1 is LGHNT, CDR2 FRNRAP. With 2 bases removed from V and 3 bases from J, the gap between germline ends came to 20 bases. CDR3 coding DNA: TGTGCTAGTGGTTTGTCCAACAAGGGGTTACCCTACAATCAGCCCCAGCATTTT. This encodes CASGLSNKGLPYNQPQHF.

The chain couples TRBV7-6 to TRBJ2-1, with D maybe TRBD1 (5 bases). V was clipped by 5 bases and J by 5 bases, with 25 bases between them. The CDR3 contains 18 residues. Germline V gene lookup returns CDR1 SGHVS and CDR2 FNYEAQ. CDR3 loop: CASSPGIGRQKINNEQFF. CDR3 in DNA: TGTGCCAGCAGCCCTGGCATAGGGCGACAGAAGATAAACAATGAGCAGTTCTTC.